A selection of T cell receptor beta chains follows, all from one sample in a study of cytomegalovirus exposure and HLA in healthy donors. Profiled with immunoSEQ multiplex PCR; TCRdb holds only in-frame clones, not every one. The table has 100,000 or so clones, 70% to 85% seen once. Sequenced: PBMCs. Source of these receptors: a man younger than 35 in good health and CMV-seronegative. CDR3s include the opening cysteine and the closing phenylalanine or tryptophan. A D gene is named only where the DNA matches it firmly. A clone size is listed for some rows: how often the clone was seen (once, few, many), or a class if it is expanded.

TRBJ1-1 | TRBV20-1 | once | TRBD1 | CSVYRGVAFF | TGCAGTGTTTACAGGGGTGTAGCTTTCTTT
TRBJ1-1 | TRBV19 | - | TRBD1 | CASEHRGTASEAFF | TGTGCCAGCGAGCACAGGGGTACAGCGTCTGAAGCTTTCTTT
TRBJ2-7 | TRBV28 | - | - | CASSFRYEQYF | TGTGCCAGCAGTTTTCGCTACGAGCAGTACTTC
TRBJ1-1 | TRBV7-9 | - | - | CASSLRGSQEAFF | TGTGCCAGCAGCTTAAGGGGCAGCCAAGAAGCTTTCTTT
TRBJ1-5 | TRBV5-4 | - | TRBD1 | CASSKGQGRNQPQHF | TGTGCCAGCAGCAAGGGACAGGGAAGGAATCAGCCCCAGCATTTT
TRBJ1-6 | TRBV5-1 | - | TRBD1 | CASSDRGSSYNSPLHF | TGCGCCAGCAGCGACAGGGGAAGCTCCTATAATTCACCCCTCCACTTT
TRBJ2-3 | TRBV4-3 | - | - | CASSHAGGTDTQYF | TGCGCCAGCAGCCACGCGGGTGGTACAGATACGCAGTATTTT
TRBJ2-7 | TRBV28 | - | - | CASSRGASGGPGEQYF | TGTGCCAGCAGTCGGGGGGCTAGCGGTGGGCCGGGTGAGCAGTACTTC
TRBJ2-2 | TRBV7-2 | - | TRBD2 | CASSTSTSGSTGELFF | TGTGCCAGCAGCACCTCGACTAGCGGGAGTACCGGGGAGCTGTTTTTT
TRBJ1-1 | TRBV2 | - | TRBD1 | CASSAHRGRVNTEAFF | TGTGCCAGCAGTGCCCACAGGGGGCGGGTGAACACTGAAGCTTTCTTT
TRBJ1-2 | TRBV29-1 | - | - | CSVEDPGREERGYTF | TGCAGCGTTGAAGATCCCGGCAGGGAAGAGCGTGGCTACACCTTC
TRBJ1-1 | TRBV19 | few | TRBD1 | CASRLESKTGEEAFF | TGTGCCAGTAGGCTAGAATCCAAGACAGGGGAAGAAGCTTTCTTT
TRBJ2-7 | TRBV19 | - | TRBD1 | CATGTASYEQYF | TGTGCAACCGGGACAGCTTCCTACGAGCAGTACTTC
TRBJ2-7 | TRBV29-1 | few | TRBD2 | CLGAGGIYEQYF | TGCCTAGGGGCGGGAGGGATTTACGAGCAGTACTTC
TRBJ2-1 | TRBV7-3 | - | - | CASSRKHRDYNEQFF | TGTGCCAGCAGCAGAAAACACCGGGACTACAATGAGCAGTTCTTC
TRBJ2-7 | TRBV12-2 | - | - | CASRLVASGVSYEQYF | TGTGCAAGTCGCTTGGTAGCCAGCGGAGTCTCCTACGAGCAGTACTTC
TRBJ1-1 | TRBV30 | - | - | CAWTKSMNTEAFF | TGTGCCTGGACAAAAAGCATGAACACTGAAGCTTTCTTT
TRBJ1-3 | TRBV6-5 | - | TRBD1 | CASRMDRVQNTIYF | TGTGCCAGCAGAATGGACAGGGTTCAAAACACCATATATTTT
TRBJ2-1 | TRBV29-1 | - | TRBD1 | CSVTGDYNEQFF | TGCAGCGTGACAGGGGATTACAATGAGCAGTTCTTC
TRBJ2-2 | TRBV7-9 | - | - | CASSLDHRRTGELFF | TGTGCCAGCAGCTTAGACCACCGGAGGACCGGGGAGCTGTTTTTT
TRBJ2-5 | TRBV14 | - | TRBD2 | CASSQPGLAGGGQETQYF | TGTGCCAGCAGCCAACCGGGACTAGCGGGAGGGGGTCAAGAGACCCAGTACTTC
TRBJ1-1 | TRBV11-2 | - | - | CASSFTSRRAFF | TGTGCCAGCAGTTTCACCTCTCGCAGGGCTTTCTTT
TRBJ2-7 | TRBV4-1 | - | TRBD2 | CASSIGLAGTYEQYF | TGCGCCAGCAGCATCGGGCTAGCGGGAACCTACGAGCAGTACTTC
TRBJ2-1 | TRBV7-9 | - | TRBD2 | CASSIGLAGNNEQFF | TGTGCCAGCAGCATCGGACTAGCGGGTAACAATGAGCAGTTCTTC